This T cell receptor (beta chain) was recovered during a study of technical replicates of blood from a handful of donors. Trimming removed 1 base from V and 0 bases from J, with 8 bases in between. Germline-derived CDR1 and CDR2 are SGHDT and YYEEEE. The CDR3 contains 14 residues. Sequenced by immunoSEQ multiplex PCR; TCRdb stores in-frame clones only, minus some. The sample lists under 100,000 clones, about 86% occurring once. The chain combines TRBV5-6 with TRBJ2-7, with D tentatively TRBD2 (6 bases). The sequencing sample was made of PBMCs. The clonotype originates from a human donor in good health. Some clones in this sample may be carry-over from other donors' samples. CDR3 region: CASSLQGGSYEQYF. CDR3 coding DNA: TGTGCCAGCAGCTTGCAGGGAGGCTCCTACGAGCAGTACTTC.